The rows below give T cell receptor beta chains drawn from one sample of a study of T cell responses to AZD1222 COVID-19 vaccine. Only in-frame clones appear in the TCRdb table, and some are missing; sequencing was by immunoSEQ multiplex PCR. The sample lists about 100,000 clones, 92% occurring once. The specimen was peripheral blood, collected on day 0 of AZD1222 vaccination. Every receptor here comes from an adult in good health. Both conserved end residues are part of each CDR3. D genes are given only for firm matches.

D	V	J	CDR3
TRBD2	TRBV4-1	TRBJ2-1	CASSQDSGRNGEQFF
.	TRBV7-2	TRBJ2-1	CASSLVGYNEQFF
.	TRBV7-2	TRBJ1-6	CASSLLPELSPLHF
.	TRBV14	TRBJ2-6	CASSASRSGANVLTF
.	TRBV15	TRBJ2-1	CATSRGRAFSYNEQFF
TRBD2	TRBV7-2	TRBJ2-3	CASSLLGAGGADTQYF
.	TRBV7-3	TRBJ2-1	CASSFSGSYNEQFF
TRBD1	TRBV18	TRBJ2-7	CASSLGQSYYEQYF
.	TRBV6-5	TRBJ1-2	CASSYYRLGGYTF
TRBD1	TRBV5-6	TRBJ2-7	CASSRGQGSEQYF
TRBD2	TRBV7-9	TRBJ2-1	CASSPAELAGNEQFF
TRBD1	TRBV4-3	TRBJ2-7	CASRVSTGEFYEQYF
TRBD1	TRBV7-2	TRBJ1-2	CASTRQGEMSGYTF
TRBD1	TRBV9	TRBJ2-3	CASSAPLRGPDTQYF
TRBD1	TRBV27	TRBJ2-7	CASSRPGQGTYEQYF
.	TRBV30	TRBJ1-1	CAWSVRENTEAFF
.	TRBV19	TRBJ1-2	CASSTGEGFEAWYGYTF
.	TRBV5-5	TRBJ2-5	CASSLQYQETQYF
TRBD1	TRBV5-1	TRBJ2-2	CASSKGTGPRSGELFF
.	TRBV13	TRBJ2-5	CASSLEGLQETQYF
.	TRBV27	TRBJ2-7	CASRRAGGNYEQYF
.	TRBV9	TRBJ1-3	CASSPTGGSSGNTIYF
TRBD2	TRBV18	TRBJ2-3	CASSPSRPGTSGGASDTQYF
TRBD1	TRBV7-9	TRBJ1-1	CASSQGQANTEAFF
TRBD1	TRBV6-5	TRBJ2-5	CASSSGRGQGYETQYF
TRBD1	TRBV9	TRBJ1-2	CASSAGRGDRLNYGYTF
.	TRBV4-1	TRBJ2-4	CASSQEGASLAKNIQYF
.	TRBV5-6	TRBJ1-1	CASSLRGFGTEAFF
TRBD2	TRBV7-8	TRBJ2-7	CASSLPTYPGLAPGKGSYEQYF
.	TRBV18	TRBJ2-1	CASSSTRGVDEQFF
TRBD2	TRBV9	TRBJ2-1	CASSPRGGLKEYNEQFF